What follows are 29 T cell receptor beta chains derived from one specimen sequenced in a study of blood T cells in healthy people across ages. Through a sample-barcoded 5' primer and a J-beta primer mix, a second PCR was run for roughly 6 to 11 cycles. TCRdb itself ran the 5' RACE reads through MiXCR, one entry per CDR3 protein. The repertoire holds about 1.4 million distinct CDR3 sequences, roughly 60% seen once, with 6.7% in the top ten. The specimen sequenced was blood. The receptors derive from a man between 18 and 29 years old in good health.

This clonotype was detected only a few times. The DNA for the CDR3 is TGCAGCGTGGGCCATCATCAGGGACTGAACACTGAAGCTTTCTTT. Protein: CSVGHHQGLNTEAFF. The chain joins TRBV29-1 to TRBJ1-1; possibly TRBD1 for D (5 bases). Trimming took off 6 bases at V and 0 bases at J, with 17 bases between the two ends. CDR1 and CDR2 (germline): SQVTM, ANQGSEA. This CDR3 has 15 residues.

The chain links TRBV20-1 to TRBJ2-5; 9 nucleotides match TRBD2. Germline CDR1 and CDR2: DFQATT and SNEGSKA (reference sequence). This CDR3 region has 14 residues. Germline trimming cut 1 base from V and 8 bases from J; bases unmatched to any gene: 8. The CDR3 coding sequence is TGCAGTGCTAGAGGTCCGGGACTAGCAGATACCCAGTACTTC. Its translation is CSARGPGLADTQYF.

The V call is TRBV24-1, the J call TRBJ2-5; TRBD2 aligns across 8 bases. V trimming: 4 bases; J trimming: 11 bases; junction bases outside the gene matches: 14. The CDR3 is made up of 15 amino acids. Germline assignment: CDR1 KGHDR and CDR2 SFDVKD. The DNA of the CDR3 is TGTGCCACCAGTGACACCGGGACTAGTCGGAATGAGCAGTACTTC. This encodes CATSDTGTSRNEQYF.

This clonotype has a handful of counts. The chain has TRBV2 and TRBJ1-5, with a weak D call TRBD1 (5 bases). This CDR3 comprises 15 residues. In germline, CDR1 is SNHLY, CDR2 FYNNEI. With 6 bases removed from V and 7 bases from J, the gap between germline ends came to 19 bases. The CDR3 spells CASRAGGARRQPQHF. Written as DNA, the CDR3 is TGTGCCAGCAGAGCCGGAGGGGCGAGGAGACAGCCCCAGCATTTT.

This rearrangement joins TRBV12-3 or TRBV12-4 to TRBJ1-6, with TRBD1 identical over 7 bases. The V segment lost 5 bases and the J segment 7 bases; nucleotides outside the gene matches: 8. This CDR3 is built from 15 residues. The CDR3, as DNA: TGTGCCAGCAGTACGAGACAGGGCTACAATTCACCCCTCCACTTT. Translated, it gives CASSTRQGYNSPLHF.

The chain combines TRBV7-9 with TRBJ2-6; TRBD2 might be the D (6 bases). The CDR3 consists of 18 residues. Germline V gives CDR1 SEHNR, CDR2 FQNEAQ (reference sequence). The V end lost 4 bases, the J end lost 1 base, and 17 bases lay between the germline ends. This CDR3 reads CASSSPGTQGSGANVLTF. In nucleotides, the CDR3 is TGTGCCAGCAGCTCACCCGGGACTCAAGGATCTGGGGCCAACGTCCTGACTTTC.

This chain joins TRBV6-5 and TRBJ2-3, with D uncertain. V gave up 2 bases and J gave up 2 bases, with 5 bases separating them. The CDR3 is 13 amino acids. CDR1 MNHEY and CDR2 SVGAGI come from the germline V gene. The CDR3 bases are TGTGCCAGCAGTTACGCAAACACAGATACGCAGTATTTT. It encodes CASSYANTDTQYF.

The rearrangement joins TRBV7-2 to TRBJ1-2; the match to TRBD1 covers 9 bases. The CDR3 has 17 residues. CDR1 and CDR2 from the germline V gene are SGHTA and FQGNSA. J lost 1 base, V lost 2 bases, and 8 bases had no gene match. The CDR3 loop is CASSLSWMDRGNYGYTF. For the CDR3, the DNA is TGTGCCAGCAGCTTAAGCTGGATGGACAGGGGTAACTATGGCTACACCTTC.

This clonotype was detected a few times. The V call is TRBV12-3 or TRBV12-4, the J call TRBJ2-7, with 8 bases that match TRBD2. The DNA end favors TRBJ2-5, so the J call may be wrong. The CDR3 is made up of 13 amino acids. This chain's CDR3 is CASIYSGGETQYF. The CDR3 bases are TGTGCCAGCATATATTCGGGAGGGGAGACCCAGTACTTC.

The chain combines TRBV12-3 or TRBV12-4 with TRBJ1-2, with 7 bases lining up with TRBD1. The V gene end was trimmed by 8 bases and the J gene end by 8 bases; junction bases not matched to a gene: 20. The CDR3 has 16 amino acids. The CDR3 nucleotides read TGTGCCAGCGATCATAAACAGGGGCCGGAAAGAGGCGGCTACACCTTC. Protein: CASDHKQGPERGGYTF.

This clonotype was recorded a few times. The J gene is TRBJ1-4, the V gene TRBV27, with D perhaps TRBD1 (6 bases). The CDR3 contains 12 residues. V gave up 6 bases and J gave up 7 bases, with 9 bases separating them. The germline V gene has CDR1 MNHEY and CDR2 SMNVEV (reference sequence). In DNA, the CDR3 is TGTGCCAGCAGACAGGGCGGTGAAAAACTGTTTTTT. It encodes CASRQGGEKLFF. The full variable domain, rest sourced from reference TRBV27 and TRBJ1-4, is EAQVTQNPRYLITVTGKKLTVTCSQNMNHEYMSWYRQDPGLGLRQIYYSMNVEVTDKGDVPEGYKVSRKEKRNFPLILESPSPNQTSLYFCASRQGGEKLFFGSGTQLSVL.

The chain joins TRBV7-2 to TRBJ2-1, with 15 bases lining up with TRBD2. Germline V lookup: CDR1 SGHTA, CDR2 FQGNSA. This CDR3 region has 17 residues. J lost 8 bases, V lost 3 bases, and 8 bases had no gene match. The CDR3 nucleotides read TGTGCCAGCAGCTTGTCTACCGGGACTAGCGGGAGGCATGAGCAGTTCTTC. Its translation is CASSLSTGTSGRHEQFF.

V and J are TRBV27 and TRBJ2-1; possibly TRBD1 or TRBD2 for D (6 bases each). The CDR3 covers 15 residues. CDR1 is MNHEY, CDR2 SMNVEV, per germline (reference sequence). V lost 0 bases to trimming and J lost 8 bases, with 14 bases between them. The CDR3 coding sequence is TGTGCCAGCAGTTTATCACCGGGGGCCCTTTATGAGCAGTTCTTC. This codes for CASSLSPGALYEQFF.

The chain couples TRBV5-1 to TRBJ2-1, with 8 bases identical to TRBD2. Unmatched junction bases numbered 9, after V lost 6 bases and J lost 4 bases. The CDR3 loop spans 15 amino acids. CDR1 and CDR2 (germline): SGHRS, YFSETQ. CDR3 sequence reads: CASIDRSGGYNEQFF. The CDR3 region has the DNA TGCGCCAGCATCGACAGAAGCGGGGGATACAATGAGCAGTTCTTC. The variable domain in full, completed from reference TRBV5-1 and TRBJ2-1, reads KAGVTQTPRYLIKTRGQQVTLSCSPISGHRSVSWYQQTPGQGLQFLFEYFSETQRNKGNFPGRFSGRQFSNSRSEMNVSTLELGDSALYLCASIDRSGGYNEQFFGPGTRLTVL.

The chain combines TRBV5-4 with TRBJ2-5; TRBD2 aligns across 9 bases. This CDR3 has 13 residues. The trim removed 9 bases at V and 5 bases at J, leaving 8 bases unmatched. The germline V gene has CDR1 SGHNT and CDR2 YYREEE (reference sequence). The CDR3: CATQAGGAETQYF. For the CDR3, the DNA is TGTGCCACTCAAGCGGGGGGTGCGGAGACCCAGTACTTC.

V gene TRBV2 combines with J gene TRBJ2-1; 9 positions match TRBD2. The germline CDR1 and CDR2 sequences are SNHLY and FYNNEI. CDR3 length: 15 residues. Trimming cost V 6 bases and J 8 bases; bases outside gene matches: 11. For the CDR3, the DNA is TGTGCCAGCAGATATGGACTAGCGTCTATCGATGAGCAGTTCTTC. It specifies CASRYGLASIDEQFF.

The rearrangement uses TRBV6-5 and TRBJ2-3, with D perhaps given as TRBD1 or TRBD2 (5 bases each). CDR1 and CDR2 from the germline V gene are MNHEY and SVGAGI. The CDR3 consists of 13 residues. Trimming removed 4 bases from V and 13 bases from J, with 18 bases in between. CDR3 nucleotide sequence: TGTGCCAGCAGTTCAGCAGTTGGGGGTCCTAAGTATTTT. Its protein product is CASSSAVGGPKYF.

V and J are TRBV7-9 and TRBJ2-7, with D uncertain. The CDR3 contains 13 residues. V was trimmed by 5 bases and J by 3 bases, leaving 11 bases between them. Germline CDR1 is SEHNR and CDR2 is FQNEAQ (reference sequence). The CDR3 here is CASSPDSGYEQYF. The CDR3 region has the DNA TGTGCCAGCAGCCCGGATTCGGGCTACGAGCAGTACTTC.

The rearrangement joins TRBV28 to TRBJ2-3; no clear D gene. Trimming took 2 bases from V and 0 from J, leaving 9 bases between them. CDR1 is MDHEN, CDR2 SYDVKM, per germline. The CDR3 consists of 15 residues. CDR3 amino acids: CASSLDVTSTDTQYF. The CDR3, as DNA: TGTGCCAGCAGTTTAGATGTAACTAGCACAGATACGCAGTATTTT.

The J gene is TRBJ1-1, the V gene TRBV25-1; weak D call: TRBD1 (5 bases). V dropped 5 bases and J dropped 4 bases, with 14 bases sitting between them. The CDR3 length is 14 residues. The germline CDR1 and CDR2 sequences are MGHDK and SYGVNS. CDR3 nucleotide sequence: TGTGCCAGCAGTCTTGGGGGGGACTCCACTGAAGCTTTCTTT. This codes for CASSLGGDSTEAFF.

In DNA form, the CDR3 reads TGTGCCAGCAGCTTAGGGGTCAGCCCTAGCACAGATACGCAGTATTTT. Translated, it gives CASSLGVSPSTDTQYF. The chain joins TRBV7-2 to TRBJ2-3; D remains unclear. The V gene's germline CDR1 is SGHTA and CDR2 FQGNSA. CDR3 size: 16 residues. Trimming left V 1 base short and J 0 bases short, with 11 bases between.

This clonotype occurred many times. The gene calls are TRBV29-1 and TRBJ2-1, with 9 bases lining up with TRBD2. CDR1 SQVTM and CDR2 ANQGSEA come from the germline V gene. There are 13 residues in the CDR3. The trim removed 4 bases at V and 2 bases at J, leaving 0 bases unmatched. The CDR3 DNA is TGCAGCGTTGGCGGGAGGGCCTACAATGAGCAGTTCTTC. This codes for CSVGGRAYNEQFF.

This chain connects TRBV7-2 to TRBJ1-2; D is perhaps TRBD1 (5 bases). V lost 5 bases and J 3 bases, leaving 16 bases between the germline ends. The CDR3 runs to 15 residues. Germline V gene sequence: CDR1 SGHTA, CDR2 FQGNSA. CDR3 loop: CASSDRPRADYGYTF. In DNA form, the CDR3 reads TGTGCCAGCAGCGACCGACCCAGGGCGGACTATGGCTACACCTTC.

This clonotype was seen only a few times. The rearrangement links TRBV27 to TRBJ2-5, with D possibly being TRBD2 (6 bases). From germline, CDR1 is MNHEY and CDR2 SMNVEV (reference sequence). The CDR3 contains 14 residues. Trimming pared 6 bases from V and 1 base from J, leaving 12 bases between. The CDR3 DNA reads as TGTGCCAGCAGGGCTCTAGCGTCCCAAGAGACCCAGTACTTC. This codes for CASRALASQETQYF.

This rearrangement joins TRBV28 to TRBJ2-7; TRBD2 agrees at 8 bases. The J call may be incorrect, as the DNA end agrees better with TRBJ2-5. This CDR3 region has 15 residues. Germline lookup yields CDR1 MDHEN and CDR2 SYDVKM. CDR3 sequence: CASSIGGADGETQYF. DNA of the CDR3: TGTGCCAGCAGCATCGGGGGGGCCGATGGAGAGACCCAGTACTTC.

The chain couples TRBV20-1 to TRBJ2-1, with D uncertain. The V end was cut by 0 bases, the J end by 5 bases, with 14 bases between. The CDR3 totals 15 residues. The germline V gene has CDR1 DFQATT and CDR2 SNEGSKA (reference sequence). CDR3 protein: CSARDILGPNNEQFF. The CDR3, as DNA: TGCAGTGCTAGAGATATTCTAGGTCCGAACAATGAGCAGTTCTTC.

The chain links TRBV11-3 to TRBJ2-5; tentatively, D is TRBD1 (6 bases). Per the germline V gene, CDR1 is SGHNT and CDR2 is YENEEA. The CDR3 is 12 amino acids. V was trimmed by 5 bases and J by 13 bases, leaving 17 bases between them. The CDR3 protein is CASSRDTGPLYF. In nucleotides, the CDR3 is TGTGCCAGCAGCCGTGATACAGGGCCCCTGTACTTC.

The chain combines TRBV11-2 with TRBJ1-2; possibly TRBD1 for D (5 bases). V lost 0 bases and J lost 3, with 11 bases in between. This CDR3 is 15 amino acids long. CDR1 is SGHAT and CDR2 is FQNNGV in the germline V gene. The CDR3 protein is CASSLEAGSYYGYTF. The DNA for the CDR3 is TGTGCCAGCAGCTTAGAAGCAGGGTCTTACTATGGCTACACCTTC.

The rearrangement uses TRBV4-1 and TRBJ1-3, with TRBD1 as a possible D gene (5 bases). CDR3 size: 16 residues. V was pared by 0 bases and J by 5 bases, with 14 bases between. CDR1 is MGHRA, CDR2 YSYEKL, per germline. CDR3 sequence reads: CASSQEEAGSRNTIYF. Written as DNA, the CDR3 is TGCGCCAGCAGCCAAGAGGAGGCAGGGTCAAGAAACACCATATATTTT.